The entry below gives a single T cell receptor (beta chain) sequence along with its context. The data were taken from a study of OX40 agonist ivuxolimab in advanced cancers. Study in general: Patients achieving partial responses numbered three: one hepatocellular carcinoma case and two cutaneous melanoma cases.

Produced via immunoSEQ multiplex PCR; TCRdb's table is partial and in-frame only. The sample has around 34,000 clones, approximately 90% seen once. The CDR3 has 15 residues. Germline CDR1 is MGHRA and CDR2 is YSYEKL. V was pared by 1 base and J by 2 bases, with 12 bases between. The chain couples TRBV4-1 to TRBJ2-7; D unclear. The sequence was obtained from an adult with an advanced solid tumor such as melanoma, head and neck, liver or kidney cancer. Here the sequenced sample was CD4+ or CD8+ T cells sorted from blood, taken in a trial of the OX40 agonist ivuxolimab. As DNA, the CDR3 is TGCGCCAGCAGCCAAGGGAACTCACCGCCCTACGAGCAGTACTTC. Its protein is CASSQGNSPPYEQYF.